The 22 T cell receptor beta chains below come from one sample, sequenced in a study of identifying expanded T cells in peripheral blood. Data came from immunoSEQ multiplex PCR; TCRdb stores just in-frame clones and leaves some out. Of about 97,000 clones in the sample, around 88% were seen once. The source material was blood. Receptors originate from a person aged 18 to 70 in good health.

V and J are TRBV19 and TRBJ1-1; D is unclear. There are 14 residues in the CDR3. The germline V gene has CDR1 LNHDA and CDR2 SQIVND (reference sequence). Trimming removed 7 bases at V and 1 base at J, with 13 bases between. The CDR3 loop is CASIVGPGNTEAFF. For the CDR3, the DNA is TGTGCCAGTATTGTAGGCCCAGGGAACACTGAAGCTTTCTTT.

The chain is built from TRBV18 and TRBJ2-1, with 8 nucleotides matching TRBD1. CDR1 and CDR2 from the germline V gene are KGHSH and LQKENI. The CDR3 contains 16 residues. Trimming took 6 bases from V and 2 from J; bases not matched to a gene: 9. The CDR3 nucleotides are TGTGCCAGCTCCCAGGGACAGGTAGGACCCTACAATGAGCAGTTCTTC. This codes for CASSQGQVGPYNEQFF.

The gene calls are TRBV15 and TRBJ1-5, with D unresolved. CDR3 length: 12 residues. Germline V gene lookup returns CDR1 LNHNV and CDR2 YYDKDF (reference sequence). V was pared by 0 bases and J by 10 bases, with 7 bases between. The CDR3 nucleotides are TGTGCCACCAGCAGAGATGTAGGTCCCCAGCATTTT. Its protein product is CATSRDVGPQHF.

The chain joins TRBV6-5 to TRBJ2-1; D is unresolved. V was shortened by 2 bases and J by 10 bases, with 9 bases between the two germline ends. CDR3 length: 12 residues. Per germline, CDR1 MNHEY and CDR2 SVGAGI. CDR3 loop: CASSYPSIEQFF. CDR3 sequence (DNA): TGTGCCAGCAGTTACCCCTCGATCGAGCAGTTCTTC.

The chain carries TRBV4-3 and TRBJ1-5; the match to TRBD1 covers 8 bases. This CDR3 spans 17 amino acids. J was trimmed by 10 bases and V by 3 bases; bases with no gene match: 17. Germline V lookup: CDR1 LGHNA, CDR2 YSLEER. CDR3 residues: CASSQAWNRGSVQPQHF. Written as DNA, the CDR3 is TGCGCCAGCAGCCAGGCATGGAACAGGGGGTCAGTTCAACCCCAGCATTTT.

The count of this clone is one. The gene calls are TRBV29-1 and TRBJ2-2; TRBD1 is a possible D gene (6 bases). This CDR3 contains 13 residues. Looked up from germline, CDR1 is SQVTM and CDR2 is ANQGSEA. V lost 5 bases to trimming and J lost 6 bases, with 13 bases between them. CDR3: CSVIYQGSGELFF. The DNA for the CDR3 is TGCAGCGTTATCTATCAGGGGTCCGGGGAGCTGTTTTTT.

The chain has TRBV6-5 and TRBJ1-1; 9 positions agree with TRBD1. The CDR3 is made up of 16 amino acids. Germline V gene sequence: CDR1 MNHEY, CDR2 SVGAGI. Trimming removed 0 bases from V and 7 bases from J; junction bases left unmatched: 9. The CDR3 DNA reads TGTGCCAGCAGTTACTCCCTTACAGGGGGCTTAGGTGAAGCTTTCTTT. Its translation is CASSYSLTGGLGEAFF.

The chain combines TRBV2 with TRBJ2-3; weak D call: TRBD2 (5 bases). The V end was cut by 5 bases, the J end by 3 bases, with 6 bases between. The germline CDR1 and CDR2 sequences are SNHLY and FYNNEI. This CDR3 spans 12 amino acids. The CDR3 loop is CASSRTTDTQYF. The CDR3, as DNA: TGTGCCAGCAGTAGGACTACAGATACGCAGTATTTT. Full variable domain (outside the CDR3, taken from reference TRBV2 and TRBJ2-3): EPEVTQTPSHQVTQMGQEVILRCVPISNHLYFYWYRQILGQKVEFLVSFYNNEISEKSEIFDDQFSVERPDGSNFTLKIRSTKLEDSAMYFCASSRTTDTQYFGPGTRLTVL.

V is TRBV4-1 and J is TRBJ2-7; D assignment may be TRBD1 or TRBD2 (7 bases each). CDR1 MGHRA and CDR2 YSYEKL come from the germline V gene. The CDR3 sequence is 13 residues long. Trimming took off 4 bases at V and 11 bases at J, with 18 bases between the two ends. CDR3 amino acids: CASSPTAGQMEYF. The CDR3 DNA is TGCGCCAGCAGCCCAACAGCGGGACAGATGGAGTACTTC.

This clone has a single count. The chain is built from TRBV11-2 and TRBJ1-3; possible D gene TRBD1, 5 bases. CDR3 length: 17 amino acids. Looked up from germline, CDR1 is SGHAT and CDR2 is FQNNGV. Trimming cost V 2 bases and J 2 bases, with 16 bases left between them. The CDR3 bases are TGTGCCAGCAGCTTAAGGGCTAACCCAGGGACTGGAAACACCATATATTTT. This translates into CASSLRANPGTGNTIYF.

Here the CDR3 reads CASSLGGLGPVGTQYF. The CDR3 DNA is TGCGCCAGCAGCTTGGGGGGGCTCGGCCCGGTGGGTACGCAGTATTTT. V and J are TRBV5-1 and TRBJ2-3, with D possibly TRBD1 on 6 matching bases. V gave up 0 bases and J gave up 8 bases, with 19 bases separating them. The CDR3 sequence is 16 residues long. Germline lookup yields CDR1 SGHRS and CDR2 YFSETQ.

Worth noting for this clone: Different DNA sequences within this sample yield the same CDR3. This sequence joins TRBV15 and TRBJ2-7; D uncertain. Deletions cut 0 bases from V and 0 bases from J, with 9 bases between. Germline V gene lookup returns CDR1 LNHNV and CDR2 YYDKDF (reference sequence). The CDR3 is made up of 15 amino acids. The CDR3 sequence: CATSRDRVSSYEQYF. The CDR3 DNA sequence: TGTGCCACCAGCAGAGATAGGGTGAGCTCCTACGAGCAGTACTTC.

This chain connects TRBV19 to TRBJ1-4; D gene uncertain. This CDR3 is built from 13 residues. Germline values: CDR1 LNHDA, CDR2 SQIVND (reference sequence). Trimming pared 5 bases from V and 7 bases from J, leaving 11 bases between. The CDR3 nucleotides read TGTGCCAGTAGTCCACGCCTGGGTGAAAAACTGTTTTTT. This sequence encodes CASSPRLGEKLFF. Drawing the rest from reference TRBV19 and TRBJ1-4, the complete variable domain is DGGITQSPKYLFRKEGQNVTLSCEQNLNHDAMYWYRQDPGQGLRLIYYSQIVNDFQKGDIAEGYSVSREKKESFPLTVTSAQKNPTAFYLCASSPRLGEKLFFGSGTQLSVL.

The chain joins TRBV6-4 to TRBJ2-2; the match to TRBD1 covers 8 bases. J lost 4 bases, V lost 6 bases, and 7 bases had no gene match. Germline CDR1 MRHNA, CDR2 SNTAGT. The CDR3 runs 15 residues. The CDR3 bases are TGTGCCAGCAGCCAACAGGGGGTCGCCACCGGGGAGCTGTTTTTT. Amino acids: CASSQQGVATGELFF.

The count of this clone is one. The rearrangement joins TRBV2 to TRBJ2-1, with D unclear. CDR1 SNHLY and CDR2 FYNNEI come from the germline V gene. The CDR3 is made up of 15 amino acids. V was pared by 0 bases and J by 0 bases, with 6 bases between. CDR3 nucleotides: TGTGCCAGCAGTGAAGCTGGCAGCTCCTACAATGAGCAGTTCTTC. It encodes CASSEAGSSYNEQFF. The full variable domain, in which reference TRBV2 and TRBJ2-1 provide the parts outside the CDR3, is EPEVTQTPSHQVTQMGQEVILRCVPISNHLYFYWYRQILGQKVEFLVSFYNNEISEKSEIFDDQFSVERPDGSNFTLKIRSTKLEDSAMYFCASSEAGSSYNEQFFGPGTRLTVL.

The chain employs TRBV27 and TRBJ2-7, with 9 bases lining up with TRBD1. From germline, CDR1 is MNHEY and CDR2 SMNVEV (reference sequence). The V gene end was trimmed by 5 bases and the J gene end by 3 bases; junction bases not matched to a gene: 2. This CDR3 region has 13 residues. CDR3 region: CASSRGQGYEQYF. CDR3 DNA sequence: TGTGCCAGCAGTCGGGGACAGGGCTACGAGCAGTACTTC.

The chain is built from TRBV18 and TRBJ1-4, with TRBD1 as a possible D gene (6 bases). Germline V CDR1 and CDR2: KGHSH, LQKENI. This CDR3 is 15 amino acids long. The ends were cut back, 3 bases at V and 7 bases at J, with 15 bases in the middle. The CDR3 nucleotides are TGTGCCAGCTCACCCCGTACAGGGACGGGTGAAAAACTGTTTTTT. Encoded protein: CASSPRTGTGEKLFF.

This chain joins TRBV6-6 and TRBJ2-7, with D unresolved. The germline V and J ends were trimmed by 5 bases and 2 bases, with 13 bases remaining between them. Germline V gene lookup returns CDR1 MNHNY and CDR2 SVGAGI (reference sequence). The CDR3 is 14 amino acids. This CDR3 is CASSQRQMPYEQYF. Written as DNA, the CDR3 is TGTGCCAGCAGTCAAAGGCAAATGCCCTACGAGCAGTACTTC.

The CDR3 nucleotides read TGTGCCAGCGGACGCGGTAGCGCGGAGCCCCAGCATTTT. Translated, it gives CASGRGSAEPQHF. The rearrangement uses TRBV28 and TRBJ1-5; no firm D call. The CDR3 sequence is 13 residues long. From germline, CDR1 is MDHEN and CDR2 SYDVKM. V lost 8 bases, J lost 8 bases, and 16 bases lay in between.

The chain links TRBV19 to TRBJ2-2, with 9 bases aligning to TRBD1. This CDR3 is built from 17 residues. V shed 6 bases, J shed 13 bases, and the junction held 21 bases outside the gene matches. Germline values: CDR1 LNHDA, CDR2 SQIVND (reference sequence). The chain's CDR3 is CASSSRTGADVGDWLFF. The CDR3, as DNA: TGTGCCAGTAGCTCCCGGACAGGGGCGGATGTTGGGGACTGGCTGTTTTTT.

The rearrangement joins TRBV6-5 to TRBJ1-5; 8 bases agree with TRBD1. The CDR3 extends over 14 amino acids. The V segment lost 5 bases and the J segment 11 bases; nucleotides outside the gene matches: 11. The germline V gene encodes CDR1 MNHEY and CDR2 SVGAGI. The CDR3 reads CASSPTGALRAQHF. The DNA for the CDR3 is TGTGCCAGCAGTCCGACAGGGGCCCTAAGGGCCCAGCATTTT.

The rearrangement links TRBV7-2 to TRBJ2-2; possibly TRBD1 for D (5 bases). The CDR3 extends over 15 amino acids. Trimming took 5 bases from V and 3 from J, leaving 13 bases between them. The germline CDR1 and CDR2 sequences are SGHTA and FQGNSA. This chain's CDR3 is CASSGRTGYTGELFF. In DNA, the CDR3 is TGTGCCAGCAGCGGCAGAACAGGTTACACCGGGGAGCTGTTTTTT.